This T cell receptor beta chain was captured by sequencing in a study of chronic HIV infection and antiretroviral therapy. TCRdb re-analysed the 5' RACE reads in MiXCR, keeping a single row per CDR3 protein. The sample has over 40,000 distinct CDR3 sequences, about a fifth seen once; the top ten hold approximately 3%. With V trimmed by 3 bases and J by 9 bases, 10 bases remained unmatched. Germline CDR1 reads SGHTA; CDR2 reads FQGNSA. CDR3 length: 16 residues. The TCR comes from an adult who had HIV and had not received antiretroviral therapy, or was an uninfected healthy control (not recorded which). Material: peripheral blood. The chain links TRBV7-2 to TRBJ2-1; 11 bases are shared with TRBD2. The DNA of the CDR3 is TGTGCCAGCAGCTTGAGTACTAGCGGGAGAGGGGGTGAGCAGTTCTTC. Translated: CASSLSTSGRGGEQFF.